The following is a T cell receptor (beta chain) sequence with its context. The data stem from a study of blood T cell repertoires in COVID-19. On the study more broadly: In each case, the material was cDNA or gDNA derived from T cells, B-cell-depleted T cells, or PBMCs.

Method: immunoSEQ multiplex PCR; TCRdb's copy keeps in-frame clones and lacks some. Of about 63,000 clones in the sample, about 86% were seen once. The sequenced sample was peripheral blood. The sequence came from a human donor in a cohort sampled during active COVID-19.

CDR3 DNA sequence: TGTGCCAGCAGCTTAGCTAGGGACAGGGTTATGACCCAGTACTTC. Amino acid sequence: CASSLARDRVMTQYF. J is TRBJ2-5 and V is TRBV7-6; 9 bases line up with TRBD1. There are 15 residues in the CDR3. Germline values: CDR1 SGHVS, CDR2 FNYEAQ. The V and J ends lost 0 bases and 7 bases, in that order; junction bases with no gene match: 6.